These 23 T cell receptor beta chains came from one sample sequenced in a study of identical twins. Each CDR3 protein is one row after TCRdb ran MiXCR on the 5' RACE reads. The sample records about 720,000 distinct CDR3 sequences, 18% being singletons. The same data also went into a second study, on T cells expressing NK-cell markers.

Source material: PBMCs. These receptors were collected from a woman between 18 and 29 years old in good health.

The V and J genes are TRBV6-5 and TRBJ2-7; the D is unclear. V was trimmed by 0 bases and J by 0 bases, leaving 12 bases between them. There are 16 residues in the CDR3. CDR1 and CDR2 from the germline V gene are MNHEY and SVGAGI. In DNA, the CDR3 is TGTGCCAGCAGTTACTCAATAAACAGCTACTCCTACGAGCAGTACTTC. This gives the protein CASSYSINSYSYEQYF.

This rearrangement joins TRBV5-6 to TRBJ2-3; maybe TRBD2 (5 bases). There are 17 residues in the CDR3. V lost 1 base, J lost 2 bases, and 17 bases lay in between. Per germline, CDR1 SGHDT and CDR2 YYEEEE. CDR3 in amino acids: CASSLLTDGLATDTQYF. CDR3 DNA sequence: TGTGCCAGCAGCTTGCTCACGGACGGGCTAGCCACAGATACGCAGTATTTT.

This chain uses TRBV9 with TRBJ2-7, with 11 nucleotides matching TRBD2. The CDR3 covers 13 residues. V shed 3 bases and J 5 bases; nucleotides not matched to a gene: 1. Germline assignment: CDR1 SGDLS and CDR2 YYNGEE. The CDR3 DNA follows: TGTGCCAGCAGCGGACTAGCGGGAAACGAGCAGTACTTC. It encodes CASSGLAGNEQYF. Combining the CDR3 with reference TRBV9 and TRBJ2-7 gives the whole variable domain DSGVTQTPKHLITATGQRVTLRCSPRSGDLSVYWYQQSLDQGLQFLIQYYNGEERAKGNILERFSAQQFPDLHSELNLSSLELGDSALYFCASSGLAGNEQYFGPGTRLTVT.

The genes are TRBV20-1 and TRBJ1-2, with D tentatively TRBD1 (5 bases). The CDR3 runs to 14 residues. V was cut by 7 bases and J by 0 bases, with 15 bases left in between. Germline values: CDR1 DFQATT, CDR2 SNEGSKA (reference sequence). CDR3 region: CSVGTPGTNYGYTF. In DNA form, the CDR3 reads TGCAGTGTGGGGACCCCGGGAACTAACTATGGCTACACCTTC.

This clonotype has more than one count but fewer than ten. The chain couples TRBV12-3 or TRBV12-4 to TRBJ2-7; D gene uncertain. The CDR3 totals 13 residues. The V end was cut by 0 bases, the J end by 3 bases, with 6 bases between. The CDR3, as DNA: TGTGCCAGCAGTTTAGCTTCAGTCTACGAGCAGTACTTC. Its translation: CASSLASVYEQYF.

This chain connects TRBV5-5 to TRBJ2-3, with D perhaps matching TRBD2 (5 bases). The V end lost 4 bases, the J end lost 10 bases, and 19 bases lay between the germline ends. Germline V gene data show CDR1 as SGHKS and CDR2 as YYEKEE (reference sequence). The length of the CDR3 is 14 residues. The CDR3 sequence: CASSRGLPEEAQYF. As DNA, the CDR3 is TGTGCCAGCAGCCGCGGACTCCCGGAGGAGGCGCAGTATTTT. Variable domain in full (rest from reference TRBV5-5 and TRBJ2-3): DAGVTQSPTHLIKTRGQQVTLRCSPISGHKSVSWYQQVLGQGPQFIFQYYEKEERGRGNFPDRFSARQFPNYSSELNVNALLLGDSALYLCASSRGLPEEAQYFGPGTRLTVL.

The DNA for the CDR3 is TGTGCCAGCAGTTTAGGCCGACAGGATTGGGACACTGAAGCTTTCTTT. Its protein product is CASSLGRQDWDTEAFF. The chain combines TRBV12-3 or TRBV12-4 with TRBJ1-1, with a possible D match to TRBD1 (6 bases). V dropped 1 base and J dropped 3 bases, with 15 bases sitting between them. The CDR3 covers 16 residues.

This clonotype was observed a few times. This rearrangement joins TRBV11-2 to TRBJ1-2; a possible D gene is TRBD1 (6 bases). CDR3 size: 15 residues. V dropped 3 bases and J dropped 3 bases, with 14 bases sitting between them. Germline CDR1 SGHAT, CDR2 FQNNGV. The CDR3 bases are TGTGCCAGCAGCTTCACCACAGGGTATGACTATGGCTACACCTTC. This translates into CASSFTTGYDYGYTF.

This clonotype has only a few counts. The chain recombines TRBV12-3 or TRBV12-4 with TRBJ1-5; unclear D gene. V lost 3 bases and J lost 9, with 9 bases in between. The CDR3 runs to 12 residues. The CDR3 is CASSFSGPPQHF. The CDR3 nucleotides read TGTGCCAGCAGTTTTTCCGGGCCGCCCCAGCATTTT.

V usage is TRBV11-2 and J usage is TRBJ1-2; 9 bases agree with TRBD1. The CDR3 contains 16 residues. J lost 7 bases, V lost 5 bases, and 14 bases had no gene match. Germline values: CDR1 SGHAT, CDR2 FQNNGV. The DNA of the CDR3 is TGTGCCAGCAGCCATAGGACCGACAGGGGGTCTGTTGGCTACACCTTC. The encoded protein is CASSHRTDRGSVGYTF.

The V and J genes are TRBV7-2 and TRBJ1-1; D is uncertain. This CDR3 is 14 amino acids long. CDR1 is SGHTA and CDR2 is FQGNSA in the germline V gene. V lost 2 bases and J 8 bases, leaving 15 bases between the germline ends. The CDR3 protein is CASSLNRGNGEAFF. CDR3 coding DNA: TGTGCCAGCAGCTTAAATCGGGGAAACGGGGAAGCTTTCTTT.

This clonotype was detected many times. The chain uses TRBV6-2 or TRBV6-3 and TRBJ2-5; D may correspond to TRBD1 or TRBD2 (5 bases each). The CDR3 runs to 13 residues. Per germline, CDR1 MNHEY and CDR2 SVGEGT. V dropped 4 bases and J dropped 3 bases, with 9 bases sitting between them. The CDR3 loop reads CASSFRGKETQYF. CDR3 DNA: TGTGCCAGCAGTTTCCGGGGCAAAGAGACCCAGTACTTC.

The chain is built from TRBV18 and TRBJ2-1; no reliable D call. The CDR3 is made up of 13 amino acids. Trimming took 3 bases from V and 8 from J, leaving 11 bases between them. CDR1 and CDR2 (germline): KGHSH, LQKENI. DNA for the CDR3: TGTGCCAGCTCACCTGAAGGCGGCTATGAGCAGTTCTTC. It specifies CASSPEGGYEQFF.

This chain links TRBV9 with TRBJ1-4, with D unclear. This CDR3 is 13 amino acids long. The V and J ends lost 5 bases and 3 bases respectively, with 8 bases between them. Germline V CDR1 and CDR2: SGDLS, YYNGEE. CDR3 amino acids: CASSVTSNEKLFF. As DNA, the CDR3 is TGTGCCAGCAGTGTGACATCTAATGAAAAACTGTTTTTT.

This clonotype was observed many times. The chain uses TRBV12-3 or TRBV12-4 and TRBJ2-3; 13 bases map to TRBD2. CDR3 length equals 17 residues. J lost 8 bases, V lost 4 bases, and 12 bases had no gene match. DNA of the CDR3: TGTGCCAGCAGTTGGACTAGCGGGAGAAAGGGTGGCGGTACGCAGTATTTT. It encodes CASSWTSGRKGGGTQYF.

The J gene is TRBJ2-7, the V gene TRBV20-1, with 11 bases fitting TRBD2. This CDR3 spans 17 amino acids. The junction had 13 bases not matched to a gene; V was cut back by 0 bases and J by 6 bases. From germline, CDR1 is DFQATT and CDR2 SNEGSKA (reference sequence). The CDR3 nucleotides are TGCAGTGCTAGAGATCTTACTAGCGGGAGTTTAACAGGCGAGCAGTACTTC. Its protein product is CSARDLTSGSLTGEQYF.

This clonotype was detected a few times. The rearrangement uses TRBV18 and TRBJ2-3; 9 bases match TRBD2. Germline CDR1 KGHSH, CDR2 LQKENI. With V trimmed by 0 bases and J by 5 bases, 9 bases remained unmatched. There are 17 residues in the CDR3. CDR3: CASSPPVAGGRRDTQYF. Written as DNA, the CDR3 is TGTGCCAGCTCACCACCGGTCGCGGGAGGGCGAAGAGATACGCAGTATTTT.

As concerns this clonotype: A read error may account for a junction end that differs from germline. The V and J genes are TRBV7-2 and TRBJ2-7; TRBD2 matches at 8 bases. Germline V gene lookup returns CDR1 SGHTA and CDR2 FQGNSA. This CDR3 has 17 residues. The CDR3 protein is CASSWWGRSGGPGEHYF. For the CDR3, the DNA is TGTGCCAGCAGCTGGTGGGGTCGGTCGGGAGGGCCGGGCGAGCATTACTTC.

In its sample, this clonotype was seen a few times. The rearrangement links TRBV12-3 or TRBV12-4 to TRBJ2-3, with TRBD2 matching 11 bases. The V gene end was trimmed by 4 bases and the J gene end by 2 bases; junction bases not matched to a gene: 5. The CDR3 is 16 residues long. The DNA for the CDR3 is TGTGCCAGCAGTTCCGTGACTAGCGGGAACACAGATACGCAGTATTTT. This encodes CASSSVTSGNTDTQYF.

The chain carries TRBV11-2 and TRBJ2-1; D is uncertain. The CDR3 consists of 13 residues. Germline V gene sequence: CDR1 SGHAT, CDR2 FQNNGV. V lost 3 bases to trimming and J lost 6 bases, with 9 bases between them. The CDR3 protein is CASSLRRANEQFF. CDR3 coding DNA: TGTGCCAGCAGCTTGCGGCGCGCCAATGAGCAGTTCTTC.

The V call is TRBV20-1, the J call TRBJ2-7; TRBD1 matches 7 bases. Germline V gives CDR1 DFQATT, CDR2 SNEGSKA (reference sequence). The CDR3 has 12 residues. Trimming removed 7 bases from V and 4 bases from J; junction bases left unmatched: 7. In DNA form, the CDR3 reads TGCAGTGTTCCGGACAGGACGTACGAGCAGTACTTC. Its translation: CSVPDRTYEQYF.

This sequence joins TRBV5-5 and TRBJ2-1; unclear D gene. From germline, CDR1 is SGHKS and CDR2 YYEKEE (reference sequence). The CDR3 has 16 amino acids. V lost 0 bases, J lost 3 bases, and 13 bases lay in between. The chain's CDR3 is CASSLGLNGGYNEQFF. CDR3 coding DNA: TGTGCCAGCAGCTTGGGACTTAATGGCGGCTACAATGAGCAGTTCTTC.

V gene TRBV6-6 combines with J gene TRBJ2-3, with 8 bases identical to TRBD2. Germline CDR1 and CDR2: MNHNY and SVGAGI (reference sequence). The CDR3 runs to 13 residues. CDR3 loop: CAGRGGTSDTQYF. In DNA, the CDR3 is TGTGCAGGCCGCGGGGGGACCTCAGATACGCAGTATTTT.